The rows below give T cell receptor beta chains drawn from one sample of a study of response to subunit inactivated influenza vaccine. MiXCR, applied by TCRdb to the RT-PCR reads, yields one record per CDR3 protein. The sample includes fewer than 200,000 distinct CDR3 sequences, around a tenth of them seen just once. The sequences come from non-naive T cells sorted from PBMCs, collected on the day of vaccination. The receptor set was obtained from a man aged 50 or older who received an inactivated influenza vaccine. Both conserved end residues are part of each CDR3. The order of the fields is CDR3 protein, CDR3 DNA, D gene, clone size, J gene, V gene. D genes are given only for firm matches. Clone size appears in some rows only: once, few, many, or a class for an expanded clone.

CDR3 protein: CASSHSGTSVGDGELFF
CDR3 DNA: TGTGCCAGCAGCCACAGTGGGACTAGCGTAGGGGACGGGGAGCTGTTTTTT
D gene: TRBD2
clone size: -
J gene: TRBJ2-2
V gene: TRBV3-1

CDR3 protein: CASSDKDNYGYTF
CDR3 DNA: TGTGCCAGCAGTGACAAGGATAACTATGGCTACACCTTC
D gene: -
clone size: many
J gene: TRBJ1-2
V gene: TRBV6-2/TRBV6-3

CDR3 protein: CASRPFSGANVLTF
CDR3 DNA: TGTGCCAGTAGGCCCTTCTCTGGGGCCAACGTCCTGACTTTC
D gene: -
clone size: -
J gene: TRBJ2-6
V gene: TRBV19

CDR3 protein: CASIGQGAFNEQFF
CDR3 DNA: TGTGCCAGCATTGGACAGGGGGCTTTCAATGAGCAGTTCTTC
D gene: TRBD1
clone size: few
J gene: TRBJ2-1
V gene: TRBV7-9

CDR3 protein: CASSNRQGASYGYTF
CDR3 DNA: TGTGCCAGCAGTAACAGACAGGGGGCCAGCTATGGCTACACCTTC
D gene: TRBD1
clone size: few
J gene: TRBJ1-2
V gene: TRBV7-2

CDR3 protein: CASSLTRQGPYEQYF
CDR3 DNA: TGTGCCAGCAGCTTAACGCGGCAGGGTCCCTACGAGCAGTACTTC
D gene: -
clone size: many
J gene: TRBJ2-7
V gene: TRBV7-2

CDR3 protein: CASRPSGGAVNF
CDR3 DNA: TGTGCCAGCAGACCCAGCGGGGGGGCCGTAAATTTT
D gene: TRBD2
clone size: -
J gene: TRBJ2-3
V gene: TRBV27

CDR3 protein: CASSTFSGGQETQYF
CDR3 DNA: TGTGCCAGTAGTACTTTTAGCGGGGGGCAAGAGACCCAGTACTTC
D gene: TRBD2
clone size: -
J gene: TRBJ2-5
V gene: TRBV19

CDR3 protein: CASSFFPRDRGLTNEKLFF
CDR3 DNA: TGCGCCAGCAGCTTTTTCCCCCGGGACAGGGGGCTGACTAATGAAAAACTGTTTTTT
D gene: TRBD1
clone size: many
J gene: TRBJ1-4
V gene: TRBV5-1

CDR3 protein: CASRGGRGRITNEQFF
CDR3 DNA: TGCGCCAGCAGGGGAGGTCGTGGGAGGATCACCAATGAGCAGTTCTTC
D gene: -
clone size: many
J gene: TRBJ2-1
V gene: TRBV5-1

CDR3 protein: CASSQDPTGPGGKETQYF
CDR3 DNA: TGTGCCAGCAGCCAAGATCCTACGGGTCCGGGGGGGAAAGAGACCCAGTACTTC
D gene: TRBD2
clone size: few
J gene: TRBJ2-5
V gene: TRBV4-2

CDR3 protein: CASSGSAGGADTQYF
CDR3 DNA: TGCGCCAGCAGTGGAAGTGCGGGGGGCGCAGATACGCAGTATTTT
D gene: TRBD2
clone size: -
J gene: TRBJ2-3
V gene: TRBV10-2

CDR3 protein: CASRGVGLNAGYTF
CDR3 DNA: TGCGCCAGCAGAGGGGTTGGGTTGAATGCTGGCTACACCTTC
D gene: -
clone size: -
J gene: TRBJ1-2
V gene: TRBV10-2

CDR3 protein: CASSLKGQGGSPLHF
CDR3 DNA: TGCGCCAGCAGCCTAAAAGGACAGGGGGGCTCACCCCTCCACTTT
D gene: TRBD1
clone size: many
J gene: TRBJ1-6
V gene: TRBV5-1

CDR3 protein: CSVLRSQETQYF
CDR3 DNA: TGCAGTGTCCTGAGAAGCCAAGAGACCCAGTACTTC
D gene: -
clone size: -
J gene: TRBJ2-5
V gene: TRBV20-1

CDR3 protein: CASTPGGGSAEAFF
CDR3 DNA: TGTGCCAGTACCCCAGGGGGGGGGTCGGCTGAAGCTTTCTTT
D gene: TRBD1
clone size: many
J gene: TRBJ1-1
V gene: TRBV19

CDR3 protein: CASSLGQGRRDTQYF
CDR3 DNA: TGTGCCAGCAGCTTGGGCCAGGGTAGAAGAGATACGCAGTATTTT
D gene: -
clone size: -
J gene: TRBJ2-3
V gene: TRBV5-4